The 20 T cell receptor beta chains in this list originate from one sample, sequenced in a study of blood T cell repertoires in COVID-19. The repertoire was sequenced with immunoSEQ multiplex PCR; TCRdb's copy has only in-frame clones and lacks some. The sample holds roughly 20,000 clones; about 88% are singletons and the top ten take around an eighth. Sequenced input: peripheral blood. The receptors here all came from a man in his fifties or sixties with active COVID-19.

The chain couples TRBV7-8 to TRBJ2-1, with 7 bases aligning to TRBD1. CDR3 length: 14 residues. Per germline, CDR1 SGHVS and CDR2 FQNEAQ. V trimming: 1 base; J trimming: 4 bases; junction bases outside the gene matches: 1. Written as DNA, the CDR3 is TGTGCCAGCAGCTTAGGGGACAGATACAATGAGCAGTTCTTC. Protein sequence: CASSLGDRYNEQFF.

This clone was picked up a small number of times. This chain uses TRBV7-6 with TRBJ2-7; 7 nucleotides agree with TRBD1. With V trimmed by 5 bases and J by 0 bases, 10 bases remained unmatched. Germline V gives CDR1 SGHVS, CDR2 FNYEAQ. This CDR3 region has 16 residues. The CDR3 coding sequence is TGTGCCAGCAGCGCCGGGACAGCCTTTTACTCCTACGAGCAGTACTTC. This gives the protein CASSAGTAFYSYEQYF.

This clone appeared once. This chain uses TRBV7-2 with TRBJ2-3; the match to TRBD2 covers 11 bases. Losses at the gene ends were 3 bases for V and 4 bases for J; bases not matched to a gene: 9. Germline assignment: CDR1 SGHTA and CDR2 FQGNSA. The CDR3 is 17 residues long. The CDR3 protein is CASSFSRLAGFADTQYF. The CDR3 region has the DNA TGTGCCAGCAGCTTCTCAAGACTAGCGGGATTCGCAGATACGCAGTATTTT.

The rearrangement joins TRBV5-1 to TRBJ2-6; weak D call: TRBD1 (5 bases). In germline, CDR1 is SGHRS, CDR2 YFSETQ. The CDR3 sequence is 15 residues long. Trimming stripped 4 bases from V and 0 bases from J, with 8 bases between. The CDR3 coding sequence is TGCGCCAGCAGCCCCCAGGGCTCTGGGGCCAACGTCCTGACTTTC. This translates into CASSPQGSGANVLTF. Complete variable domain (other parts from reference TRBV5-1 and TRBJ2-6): KAGVTQTPRYLIKTRGQQVTLSCSPISGHRSVSWYQQTPGQGLQFLFEYFSETQRNKGNFPGRFSGRQFSNSRSEMNVSTLELGDSALYLCASSPQGSGANVLTFGAGSRLTVL.

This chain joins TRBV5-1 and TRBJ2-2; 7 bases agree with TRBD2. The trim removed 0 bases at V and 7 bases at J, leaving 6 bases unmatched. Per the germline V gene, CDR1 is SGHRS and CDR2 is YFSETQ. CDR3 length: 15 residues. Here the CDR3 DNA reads TGCGCCAGCAGCTTGGAAGCAGGGAGGGTCGGGGAGCTGTTTTTT. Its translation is CASSLEAGRVGELFF.

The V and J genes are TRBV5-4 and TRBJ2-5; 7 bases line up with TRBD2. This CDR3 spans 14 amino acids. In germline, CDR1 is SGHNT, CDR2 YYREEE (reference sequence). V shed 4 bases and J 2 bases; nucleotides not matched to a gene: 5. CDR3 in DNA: TGTGCCAGCAGCGACCGCGGGGGTCAAGAGACCCAGTACTTC. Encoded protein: CASSDRGGQETQYF.

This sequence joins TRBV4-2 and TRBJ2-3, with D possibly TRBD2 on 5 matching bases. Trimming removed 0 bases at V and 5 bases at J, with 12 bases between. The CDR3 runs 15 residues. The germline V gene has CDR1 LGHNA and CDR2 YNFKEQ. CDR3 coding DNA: TGTGCCAGCAGCCAAGATCCGAGGGCCGGAGATACGCAGTATTTT. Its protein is CASSQDPRAGDTQYF.

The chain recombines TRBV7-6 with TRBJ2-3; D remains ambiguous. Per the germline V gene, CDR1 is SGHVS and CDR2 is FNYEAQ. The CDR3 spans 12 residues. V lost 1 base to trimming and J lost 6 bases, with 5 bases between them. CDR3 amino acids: CASSLVSDTQYF. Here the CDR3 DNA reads TGTGCCAGCAGCTTAGTGAGCGATACGCAGTATTTT.

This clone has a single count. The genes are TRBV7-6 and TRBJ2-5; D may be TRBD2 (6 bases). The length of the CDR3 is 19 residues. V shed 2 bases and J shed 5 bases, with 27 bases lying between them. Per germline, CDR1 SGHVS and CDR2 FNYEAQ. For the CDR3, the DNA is TGTGCCAGCAGCTTATTGGGGGGATACTCTGAATTAACGGGTGAGACCCAGTACTTC. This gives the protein CASSLLGGYSELTGETQYF.

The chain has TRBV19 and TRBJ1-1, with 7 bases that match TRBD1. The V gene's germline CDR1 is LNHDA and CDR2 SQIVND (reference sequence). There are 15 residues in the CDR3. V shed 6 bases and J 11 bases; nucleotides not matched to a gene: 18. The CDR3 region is CASSLLGGGFQMAFF. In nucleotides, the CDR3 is TGTGCCAGTAGCCTCCTAGGGGGCGGGTTCCAAATGGCTTTCTTT. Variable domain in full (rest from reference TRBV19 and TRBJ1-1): DGGITQSPKYLFRKEGQNVTLSCEQNLNHDAMYWYRQDPGQGLRLIYYSQIVNDFQKGDIAEGYSVSREKKESFPLTVTSAQKNPTAFYLCASSLLGGGFQMAFFGQGTRLTVV.

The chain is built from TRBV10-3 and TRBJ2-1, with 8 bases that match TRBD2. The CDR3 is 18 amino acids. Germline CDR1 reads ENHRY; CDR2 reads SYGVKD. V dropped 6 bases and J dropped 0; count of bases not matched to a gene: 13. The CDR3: CAISQLAATRSSYNEQFF. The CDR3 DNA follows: TGTGCCATCAGCCAACTAGCGGCCACAAGGAGCTCCTACAATGAGCAGTTCTTC.

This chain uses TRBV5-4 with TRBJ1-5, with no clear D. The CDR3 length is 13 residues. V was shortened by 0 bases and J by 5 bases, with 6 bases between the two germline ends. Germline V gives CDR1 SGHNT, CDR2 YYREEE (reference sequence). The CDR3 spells CASSLDRDQPQHF. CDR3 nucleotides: TGTGCCAGCAGCTTGGATCGGGATCAGCCCCAGCATTTT.

CDR3 in DNA: TGTGCCAGCAGTCAGAGGAGGACCTGGAACGGTAATTCACCCCTCCACTTT. Protein product: CASSQRRTWNGNSPLHF. The genes are TRBV27 and TRBJ1-6; no clear D. The germline gives CDR1 MNHEY, CDR2 SMNVEV (reference sequence). Deletions cut 5 bases from V and 6 bases from J, with 20 bases between. The CDR3 has 17 amino acids.

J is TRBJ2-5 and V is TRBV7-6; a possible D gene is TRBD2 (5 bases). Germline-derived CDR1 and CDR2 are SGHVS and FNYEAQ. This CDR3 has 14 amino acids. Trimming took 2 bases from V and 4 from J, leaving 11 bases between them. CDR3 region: CASSLLGSGETQYF. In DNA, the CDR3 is TGTGCCAGCAGCTTACTTGGCAGCGGAGAGACCCAGTACTTC. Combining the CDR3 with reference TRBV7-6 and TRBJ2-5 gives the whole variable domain GAGVSQSPRYKVTKRGQDVALRCDPISGHVSLYWYRQALGQGPEFLTYFNYEAQQDKSGLPNDRFSAERPEGSISTLTIQRTEQRDSAMYRCASSLLGSGETQYFGPGTRLLVL.

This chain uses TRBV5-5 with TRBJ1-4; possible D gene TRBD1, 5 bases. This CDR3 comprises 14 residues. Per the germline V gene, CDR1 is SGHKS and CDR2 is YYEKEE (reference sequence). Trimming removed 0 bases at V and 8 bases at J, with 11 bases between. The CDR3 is CASSLVRGDEKLFF. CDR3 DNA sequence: TGTGCCAGCAGCTTGGTAAGGGGCGACGAAAAACTGTTTTTT. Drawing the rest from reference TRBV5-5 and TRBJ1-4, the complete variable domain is DAGVTQSPTHLIKTRGQQVTLRCSPISGHKSVSWYQQVLGQGPQFIFQYYEKEERGRGNFPDRFSARQFPNYSSELNVNALLLGDSALYLCASSLVRGDEKLFFGSGTQLSVL.

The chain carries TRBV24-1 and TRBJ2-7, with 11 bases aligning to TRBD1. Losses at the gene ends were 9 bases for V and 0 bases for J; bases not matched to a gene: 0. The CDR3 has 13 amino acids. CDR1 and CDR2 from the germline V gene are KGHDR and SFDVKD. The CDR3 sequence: CATGTGGSYEQYF. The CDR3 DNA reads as TGTGCCACCGGGACAGGGGGCTCCTACGAGCAGTACTTC.

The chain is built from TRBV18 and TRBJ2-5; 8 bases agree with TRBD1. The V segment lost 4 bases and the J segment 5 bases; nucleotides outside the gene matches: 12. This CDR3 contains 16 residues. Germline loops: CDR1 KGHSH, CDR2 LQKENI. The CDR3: CASSLPQGALQETQYF. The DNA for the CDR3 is TGTGCCAGCTCACTCCCGCAGGGGGCATTACAGGAGACCCAGTACTTC.

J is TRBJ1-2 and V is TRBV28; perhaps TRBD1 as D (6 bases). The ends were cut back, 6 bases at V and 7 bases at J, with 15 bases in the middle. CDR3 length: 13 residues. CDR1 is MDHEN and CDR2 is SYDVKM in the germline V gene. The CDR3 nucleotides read TGTGCCAGCAGACCCTCCGGGACATCTGGCTACACCTTC. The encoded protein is CASRPSGTSGYTF.

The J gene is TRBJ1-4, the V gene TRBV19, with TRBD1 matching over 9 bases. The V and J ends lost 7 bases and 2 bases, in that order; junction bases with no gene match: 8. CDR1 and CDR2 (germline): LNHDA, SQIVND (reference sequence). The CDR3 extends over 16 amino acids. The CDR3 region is CASTADRGDTNEKLFF. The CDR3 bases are TGTGCCAGTACCGCCGACAGGGGGGATACTAATGAAAAACTGTTTTTT.

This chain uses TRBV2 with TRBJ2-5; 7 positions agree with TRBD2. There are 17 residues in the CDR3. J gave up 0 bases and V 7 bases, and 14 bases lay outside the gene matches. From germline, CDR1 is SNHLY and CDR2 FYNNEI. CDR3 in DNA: TGTGCCAGCACTCGCTCCGGGCGGGAGACCCACCAAGAGACCCAGTACTTC. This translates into CASTRSGRETHQETQYF.